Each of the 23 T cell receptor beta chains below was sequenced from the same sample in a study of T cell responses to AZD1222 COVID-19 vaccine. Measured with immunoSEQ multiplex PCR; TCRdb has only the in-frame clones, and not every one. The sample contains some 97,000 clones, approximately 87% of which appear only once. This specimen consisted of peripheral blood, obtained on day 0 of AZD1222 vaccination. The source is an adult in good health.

The CDR3 DNA sequence: TGTGCCAGCAGCTTACGACGGGGGGGCCGTTACACCGGGGAGCTGTTTTTT. Translating gives CASSLRRGGRYTGELFF. The chain joins TRBV7-4 to TRBJ2-2; 8 nucleotides line up with TRBD2. Per germline, CDR1 SGHVT and CDR2 SQSDAQ. Germline trimming cut 2 bases from V and 3 bases from J; bases unmatched to any gene: 8. The CDR3 contains 17 residues.

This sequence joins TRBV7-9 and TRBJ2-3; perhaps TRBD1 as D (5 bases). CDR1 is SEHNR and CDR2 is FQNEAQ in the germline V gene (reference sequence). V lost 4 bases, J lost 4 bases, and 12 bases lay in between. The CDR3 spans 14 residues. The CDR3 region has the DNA TGTGCCAGCAGCTCCCTAGGGGTGGCAGATACGCAGTATTTT. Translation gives CASSSLGVADTQYF.

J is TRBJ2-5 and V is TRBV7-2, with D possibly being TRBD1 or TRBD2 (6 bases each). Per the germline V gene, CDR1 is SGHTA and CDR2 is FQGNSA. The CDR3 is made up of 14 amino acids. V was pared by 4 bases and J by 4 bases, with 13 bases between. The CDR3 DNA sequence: TGTGCCAGCAGCTCAGGAGGGGGTTCAGAGACCCAGTACTTC. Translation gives CASSSGGGSETQYF.

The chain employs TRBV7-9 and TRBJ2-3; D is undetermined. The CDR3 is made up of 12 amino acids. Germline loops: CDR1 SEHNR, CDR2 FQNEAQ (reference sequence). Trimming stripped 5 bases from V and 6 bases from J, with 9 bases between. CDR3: CASSIGLDTQYF. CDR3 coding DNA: TGTGCCAGCAGCATCGGGCTTGATACGCAGTATTTT.

The CDR3 coding sequence is TGTGCCAGTAGTGTCCGGCAGTCTGGGGCCAACGTCCTGACTTTC. Translation: CASSVRQSGANVLTF. The gene calls are TRBV19 and TRBJ2-6; D gene unclear. The CDR3 length is 15 residues. Germline CDR1 reads LNHDA; CDR2 reads SQIVND (reference sequence). Between the trimmed V and J ends, which lost 5 bases and 1 base, there was a span of 9 bases.

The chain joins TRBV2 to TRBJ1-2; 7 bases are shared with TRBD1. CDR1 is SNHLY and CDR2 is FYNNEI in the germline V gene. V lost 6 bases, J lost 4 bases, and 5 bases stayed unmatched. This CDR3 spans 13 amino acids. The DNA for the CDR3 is TGTGCCAGCAGAGGACAGGCGGCCTATGGCTACACCTTC. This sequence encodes CASRGQAAYGYTF.

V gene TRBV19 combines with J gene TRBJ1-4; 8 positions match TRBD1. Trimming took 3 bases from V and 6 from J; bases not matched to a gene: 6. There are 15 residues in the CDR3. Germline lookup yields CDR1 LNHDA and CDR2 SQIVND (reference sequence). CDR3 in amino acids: CASSIATGGYEKLFF. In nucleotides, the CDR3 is TGTGCCAGTAGTATCGCCACAGGGGGTTATGAAAAACTGTTTTTT.

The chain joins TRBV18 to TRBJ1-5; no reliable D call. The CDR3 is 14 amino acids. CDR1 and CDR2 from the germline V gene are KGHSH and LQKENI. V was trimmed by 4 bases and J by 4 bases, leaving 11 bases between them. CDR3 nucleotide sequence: TGTGCCAGCTCACAGACCCCCAGGAATCAGCCCCAGCATTTT. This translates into CASSQTPRNQPQHF. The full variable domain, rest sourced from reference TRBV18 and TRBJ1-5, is NAGVMQNPRHLVRRRGQEARLRCSPMKGHSHVYWYRQLPEEGLKFMVYLQKENIIDESGMPKERFSAEFPKEGPSILRIQQVVRGDSAAYFCASSQTPRNQPQHFGDGTRLSIL.

The DNA for the CDR3 is TGCGCCAGCAGCCCAAGCCGGGACTACCACTACGAGCAGTACTTC. Protein: CASSPSRDYHYEQYF. The chain recombines TRBV5-1 with TRBJ2-7, with 7 bases aligning to TRBD2. This CDR3 has 15 amino acids. The ends lost 4 bases at V and 3 bases at J; junction bases unmatched: 10. Per germline, CDR1 SGHRS and CDR2 YFSETQ.

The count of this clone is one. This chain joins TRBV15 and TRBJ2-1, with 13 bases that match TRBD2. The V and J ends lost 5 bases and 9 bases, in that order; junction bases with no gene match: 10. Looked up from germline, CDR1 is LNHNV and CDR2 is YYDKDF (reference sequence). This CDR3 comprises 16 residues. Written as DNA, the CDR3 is TGTGCCACCAGCCGAGGACTAGCGGGGGCGGGAGGTGAGCAGTTCTTC. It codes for CATSRGLAGAGGEQFF.

The CDR3 loop reads CASSKFIQETQYF. Written as DNA, the CDR3 is TGTGCCAGCAGCAAATTCATACAAGAGACCCAGTACTTC. The rearrangement uses TRBV9 and TRBJ2-5; D is unresolved. The germline V gene has CDR1 SGDLS and CDR2 YYNGEE. The CDR3 is 13 amino acids. Between the trimmed V and J ends, which lost 4 bases and 2 bases, there was a span of 9 bases.

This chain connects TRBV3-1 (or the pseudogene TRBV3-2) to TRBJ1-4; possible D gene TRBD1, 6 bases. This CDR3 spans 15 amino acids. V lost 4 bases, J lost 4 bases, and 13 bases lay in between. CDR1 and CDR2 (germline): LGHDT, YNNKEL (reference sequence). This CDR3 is CASSPEQGDNEKLFF. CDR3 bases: TGTGCCAGCAGCCCGGAACAGGGCGATAATGAAAAACTGTTTTTT.

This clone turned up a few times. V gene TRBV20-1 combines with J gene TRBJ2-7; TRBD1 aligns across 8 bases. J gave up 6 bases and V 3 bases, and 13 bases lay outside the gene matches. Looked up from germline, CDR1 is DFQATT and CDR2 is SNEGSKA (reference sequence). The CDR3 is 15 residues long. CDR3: CSASRADRVSGEQYF. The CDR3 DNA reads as TGCAGTGCTAGTCGGGCGGACAGGGTTTCAGGCGAGCAGTACTTC.

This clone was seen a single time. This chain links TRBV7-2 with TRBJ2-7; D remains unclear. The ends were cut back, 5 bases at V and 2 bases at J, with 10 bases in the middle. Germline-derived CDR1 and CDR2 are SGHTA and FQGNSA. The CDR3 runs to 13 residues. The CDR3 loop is CASSEARAYEQYF. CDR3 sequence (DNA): TGTGCCAGCAGCGAGGCCCGGGCCTACGAGCAGTACTTC.

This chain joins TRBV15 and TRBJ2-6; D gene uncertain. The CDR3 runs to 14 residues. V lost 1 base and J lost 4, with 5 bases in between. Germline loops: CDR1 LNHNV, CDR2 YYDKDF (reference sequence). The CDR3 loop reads CATSRGFGANVLTF. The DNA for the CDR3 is TGTGCCACCAGCAGAGGGTTCGGGGCCAACGTCCTGACTTTC.

CDR3 residues: CASSRSGTGNSPLHF. The DNA for the CDR3 is TGTGCCAGCAGTAGATCCGGGACAGGGAATTCACCCCTCCACTTT. This sequence joins TRBV27 and TRBJ1-6; TRBD1 matches at 9 bases. This CDR3 region has 15 residues. Unmatched junction bases numbered 6, after V lost 5 bases and J lost 7 bases. CDR1 and CDR2 (germline): MNHEY, SMNVEV (reference sequence).

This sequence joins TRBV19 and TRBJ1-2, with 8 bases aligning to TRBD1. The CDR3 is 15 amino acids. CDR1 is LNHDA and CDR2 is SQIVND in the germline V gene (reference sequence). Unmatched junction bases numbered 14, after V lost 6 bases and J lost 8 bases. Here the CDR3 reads CASSPWGQGASGYTF. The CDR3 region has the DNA TGTGCCAGTAGCCCCTGGGGGCAGGGGGCTAGCGGCTACACCTTC. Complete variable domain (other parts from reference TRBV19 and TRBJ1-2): DGGITQSPKYLFRKEGQNVTLSCEQNLNHDAMYWYRQDPGQGLRLIYYSQIVNDFQKGDIAEGYSVSREKKESFPLTVTSAQKNPTAFYLCASSPWGQGASGYTFGSGTRLTVV.

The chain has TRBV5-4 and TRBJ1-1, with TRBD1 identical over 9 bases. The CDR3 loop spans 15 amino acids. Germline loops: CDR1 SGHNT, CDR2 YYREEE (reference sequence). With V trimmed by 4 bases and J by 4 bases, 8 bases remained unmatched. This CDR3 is CASSKRQGGGTEAFF. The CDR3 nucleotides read TGTGCCAGCAGCAAAAGACAGGGGGGCGGCACTGAAGCTTTCTTT. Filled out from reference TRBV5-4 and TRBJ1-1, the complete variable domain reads ETGVTQSPTHLIKTRGQQVTLRCSSQSGHNTVSWYQQALGQGPQFIFQYYREEENGRGNFPPRFSGLQFPNYSSELNVNALELDDSALYLCASSKRQGGGTEAFFGQGTRLTVV.

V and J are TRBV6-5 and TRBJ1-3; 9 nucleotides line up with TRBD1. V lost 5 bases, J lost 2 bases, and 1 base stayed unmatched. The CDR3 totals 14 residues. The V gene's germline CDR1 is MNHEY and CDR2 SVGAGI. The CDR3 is CASSRDRAGNTIYF. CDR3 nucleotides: TGTGCCAGCAGTCGGGACAGGGCTGGAAACACCATATATTTT.

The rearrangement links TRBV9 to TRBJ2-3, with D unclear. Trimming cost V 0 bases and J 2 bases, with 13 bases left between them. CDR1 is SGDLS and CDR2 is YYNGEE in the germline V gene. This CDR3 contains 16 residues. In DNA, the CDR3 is TGTGCCAGCAGCGTAGGAATGGAGCTGATCACAGATACGCAGTATTTT. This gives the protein CASSVGMELITDTQYF.

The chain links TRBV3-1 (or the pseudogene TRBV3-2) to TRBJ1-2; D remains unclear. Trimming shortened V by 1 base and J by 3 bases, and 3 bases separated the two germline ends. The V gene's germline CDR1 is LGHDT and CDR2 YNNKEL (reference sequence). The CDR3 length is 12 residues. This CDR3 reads CASSQAYYGYTF. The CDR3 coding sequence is TGTGCCAGCAGCCAAGCGTACTATGGCTACACCTTC.

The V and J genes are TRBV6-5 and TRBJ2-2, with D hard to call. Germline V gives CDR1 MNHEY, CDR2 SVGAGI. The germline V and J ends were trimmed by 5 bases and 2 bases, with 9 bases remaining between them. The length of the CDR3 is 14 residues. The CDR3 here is CASSTGRNTGELFF. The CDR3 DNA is TGTGCCAGCAGTACTGGTAGAAACACCGGGGAGCTGTTTTTT.

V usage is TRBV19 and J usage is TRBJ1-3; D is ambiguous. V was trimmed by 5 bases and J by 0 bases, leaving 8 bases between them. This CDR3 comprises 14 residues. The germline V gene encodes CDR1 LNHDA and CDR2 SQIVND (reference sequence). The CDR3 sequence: CASSPQNSGNTIYF. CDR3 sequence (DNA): TGTGCCAGTAGTCCGCAGAACTCTGGAAACACCATATATTTT.